The clone carrying this T cell receptor beta chain has more than one count but fewer than ten. The antigen is undetermined. This entry comes from a study of T-cell reconstitution after alpha-beta-depleted transplantation in children. Germline CDR1 is DFQATT and CDR2 is SNEGSKA (reference sequence). This CDR3 region has 11 residues. Between the trimmed V and J ends, which lost 6 bases and 7 bases, there was a span of 10 bases. Preparation of the TCRbeta library used unique molecular identifiers. TCRdb reprocessed the PCR reads via MiXCR and lists one record per CDR3 protein. The sample has roughly 570,000 distinct CDR3 sequences; 27% are singletons. The study, taken as a whole, reports: Counts and diversity of T cells one year after transplant came mostly from newly produced T cells. About two months after transplant, alpha-beta T cells reportedly came from several hundred expanded graft clones. Surviving recipient T cells and thymic progenitors accounted for the high day-60 TCRbeta diversity observed in some patients.

The material was PBMCs, obtained before TCRalphabeta/CD19-depleted stem cell transplant. The chain employs TRBV20-1 and TRBJ2-1; D not resolved. The clonotype was recovered from a boy in the first two years of life with Wiskott-Aldrich syndrome, due to receive a stem cell transplant. The CDR3 spells CSAGVGNEQFF. CDR3 sequence (DNA): TGCAGTGCCGGAGTAGGAAATGAGCAGTTCTTC.